A selection of T cell receptor beta chains follows, all from one sample in a study of cytomegalovirus exposure and HLA in healthy donors. The method was immunoSEQ multiplex PCR; TCRdb's version includes in-frame clones alone and lacks a portion of them. The sample gives about 65,000 clones, approximately 80% of which show up once; over 2.5% is in the top ten. Sequenced sample: PBMCs. The receptors come from a girl aged 10-17 years in good health and CMV-seropositive. Each CDR3 is given with its conserved first and last residue.

CDR3: CASSQEAPNQPQHF
J: TRBJ1-5
V: TRBV4-3

CDR3: CASSNQRTYNEQFF
J: TRBJ2-1
V: TRBV6-5

CDR3: CASSLKDRDRYEQYF
J: TRBJ2-7
V: TRBV7-9

CDR3: CASSLFFDGRFSDTQYF
J: TRBJ2-3
V: TRBV28

CDR3: CASSYGRGYADTQYF
J: TRBJ2-3
V: TRBV6-5

CDR3: CSVEDPGQFYEQYF
J: TRBJ2-7
V: TRBV29-1

CDR3: CASSLAGDEQYF
J: TRBJ2-7
V: TRBV28

CDR3: CASEYEQYF
J: TRBJ2-7
V: TRBV28

CDR3: CASSPLQGRRDGYTF
J: TRBJ1-2
V: TRBV4-1

CDR3: CASLGGGSRGYTF
J: TRBJ1-2
V: TRBV27

CDR3: CASTVAGWNTGELFF
J: TRBJ2-2
V: TRBV2

CDR3: CASSEIRTDYGYTF
J: TRBJ1-2
V: TRBV6-1

CDR3: CASGFTWTDTYEQYF
J: TRBJ2-7
V: TRBV6-1

CDR3: CASSPQSAYEQYF
J: TRBJ2-7
V: TRBV5-4

CDR3: CASSQVKLAGADTQYF
J: TRBJ2-3
V: TRBV4-2

CDR3: CASSLRGGTYNEQFF
J: TRBJ2-1
V: TRBV7-8

CDR3: CSVEGQGAEGFF
J: TRBJ1-1
V: TRBV29-1

CDR3: CASSLVAVTYEQYF
J: TRBJ2-7
V: TRBV5-6

CDR3: CASSLGASPGELFF
J: TRBJ2-2
V: TRBV5-1

CDR3: CASRETLQETQYF
J: TRBJ2-5
V: TRBV5-1

CDR3: CASSLSGATEAFF
J: TRBJ1-1
V: TRBV27

CDR3: CASSYVNTGANTEAFF
J: TRBJ1-1
V: TRBV6-5

CDR3: CASSLGLAGYNEQFF
J: TRBJ2-1
V: TRBV5-1

CDR3: CASSSTGGYTIYF
J: TRBJ1-3
V: TRBV27

CDR3: CASSQSRTSRIYNEQFF
J: TRBJ2-1
V: TRBV4-1

CDR3: CASSPEPRGGSILAQYF
J: TRBJ2-3
V: TRBV5-1

CDR3: CASSRTGNSYNEQFF
J: TRBJ2-1
V: TRBV6-5

CDR3: CASSKQLSGEQYF
J: TRBJ2-7
V: TRBV21-1

CDR3: CASSALAGDNEQFF
J: TRBJ2-1
V: TRBV6-4

CDR3: CASSQTGGTEAFF
J: TRBJ1-1
V: TRBV11-3

CDR3: CASSESGGELFF
J: TRBJ2-2
V: TRBV10-1

CDR3: CASSLEPSGRRASYNEQFF
J: TRBJ2-1
V: TRBV5-5

CDR3: CASSEASGQETQYF
J: TRBJ2-5
V: TRBV25-1

CDR3: CSVGWTGRTYEQYF
J: TRBJ2-7
V: TRBV29-1

CDR3: CATKVQGTNEKLFF
J: TRBJ1-4
V: TRBV19

CDR3: CAIEGAGVRYEQYF
J: TRBJ2-7
V: TRBV28

CDR3: CASSLRSVGKGLSNQPQHF
J: TRBJ1-5
V: TRBV4-1

CDR3: CASSLVGTGGEKLFF
J: TRBJ1-4
V: TRBV5-1

CDR3: CASSLSAGGGSPLHF
J: TRBJ1-6
V: TRBV13

CDR3: CASSYSPGHNAGYTF
J: TRBJ1-2
V: TRBV6-5

CDR3: CSAHYNEKLFF
J: TRBJ1-4
V: TRBV20-1